Sequencing of this TCR beta chain was carried out in a study of blood T cell repertoires in COVID-19 (dated by TCRdb to about 2020). Regarding the study in general: Samples from collaborators originated in the United States, Italy and Spain and spanned both the acute and convalescent phases of COVID-19. Samples were obtained from the ongoing ImmuneRACE study (first 160 participants) and from 950 to 1,500 subjects provided by 6 global collaborators. The dataset comprised deeply sampled blood TCRbeta repertoires from subjects exposed to, actively infected with, or recovered from COVID-19. A de-identified subject ID, COVID-19 status, age in years and sex were almost always included in the sample metadata. Where HLA class I and class II types were available, the types were taken from metadata supplied by the sample provider, not from assay-based typing. The repertoires were released in a freely available public database meant as a resource for research on the immune response to SARS-CoV-2. The prospective study material was composed of cDNA or gDNA derived from T cells, B-cell-depleted T cells, or PBMCs. The research as a whole found: How much clinical and demographic metadata was included differed by source and by participant, and the metadata was provided uncurated.

The CDR3 holds 13 amino acids from the cysteine to the phenylalanine. Only the CDR3 DNA is retained, 39 bases long and in frame from the first base. The germline V gene gives CDR1 as SGHDN and CDR2 as FVKESK. Trimming takes 2 bases from V and 8 bases from J, and the germline ends sit 12 bases apart. TCRbeta CDR3 regions were amplified from genomic DNA by means of the immunoSEQ Assay, a bias-controlled multiplex PCR. Processing in the source paper ran as follows. Within the assay, amplification of reference gene primers was used to estimate how many nucleated cells each sample contained. To quantify the absolute abundance of each unique TCRbeta CDR3 rearrangement, sequence reads were collapsed and filtered. Productive Simpson clonality was computed per sample as the square root of Simpson's diversity index over productive rearrangements. Held by TCRdb, this immuneACCESS table contains in-frame sequences only and omits some clones. Under half of the omission traces to an unresolved V gene where checked; the cause of the rest is unknown. V, J and clone size are taken as reported in that table, and D and trimming were inferred from the DNA itself. Present in this sample are approximately 260,000 clones, 80% to 90% of which were seen just once. The top ten hold 5% to 8% of the sample.

Enrolling through a virtual design, the prospective study's participants ranged in age from roughly 18 to 95 years and lived across about two dozen United States geographic areas. Cohort assignment in the prospective study relied on participant-reported clinical history from a screening survey and a study questionnaire. A participant counted as exposed if, within 2 weeks of entering the study, that participant had been in contact with someone who had a PCR-confirmed or clinician-diagnosed COVID-19 case. In the prospective study, whole blood, serum and a nasopharyngeal or oropharyngeal swab were collected from each participant by mobile phlebotomists. Prospective study participants could optionally give additional blood draws and questionnaires over a roughly two-month period. Before DNA extraction, blood samples from the prospective study were shipped at room temperature or frozen. This clone was seen only once. Its antigen is not yet known. No base qualities exist here, and no much larger clone lies one base off it.

The sequence derives from a woman between 50 and 59 years old who had been exposed to COVID-19. The sequencing sample was made of PBMCs or T cells enriched from blood (not recorded which). The chain employs TRBV14 and TRBJ1-2, with a tentative D gene TRBD1 over 6 matching bases. This receptor carries the CDR3 CASSQPRGGGYTF. The DNA reads TGTGCCAGCAGCCAACCCCGGGGGGGCGGCTACACCTTC.